These 6 T cell receptor beta chains came from one sample sequenced in a study of T cell changes during pregnancy in multiple sclerosis. Generated by immunoSEQ multiplex PCR, the TCRdb table keeps only in-frame clones and is missing some. The repertoire includes approximately 9,000 clones, 83% of them detected once, and less than 20% sits in the top ten. Material: CD8+ T cells from peripheral blood mononuclear cells, obtained in the third trimester of pregnancy. These TCRs come from a female donor in good health, enrolled as a control in a pregnancy study.

In its sample, this clone ranks as large. The V call is TRBV11-3, the J call TRBJ2-1, with 9 bases that match TRBD1. The CDR3 length is 14 residues. J was trimmed by 7 bases and V by 1 base; bases with no gene match: 2. From germline, CDR1 is SGHNT and CDR2 YENEEA. The CDR3 sequence is CASSLGDRVNEQFF. In nucleotides, the CDR3 is TGTGCCAGCAGCTTAGGGGACAGGGTGAATGAGCAGTTCTTC. The variable domain in full, with the rest retrieved from reference TRBV11-3 and TRBJ2-1, is EAGVVQSPRYKIIEKKQPVAFWCNPISGHNTLYWYLQNLGQGPELLIRYENEEAVDDSQLPKDRFSAERLKGVDSTLKIQPAELGDSAVYLCASSLGDRVNEQFFGPGTRLTVL.

The V gene is TRBV6-6, the J gene TRBJ1-2, with a weak D call TRBD1 (6 bases). The V gene's germline CDR1 is MNHNY and CDR2 SVGAGI (reference sequence). V lost 10 bases and J 2 bases, leaving 14 bases between the germline ends. This CDR3 has 13 amino acids. As DNA, the CDR3 is TGTGCCACCGACGCAGGGGTCAACTATGGCTACACCTTC. Its protein is CATDAGVNYGYTF.

This chain links TRBV30 with TRBJ2-1; D is ambiguous. Trimming pared 0 bases from V and 8 bases from J, leaving 8 bases between. The germline V gene encodes CDR1 GTSNPN and CDR2 SVGIG (reference sequence). This CDR3 spans 12 amino acids. Here the CDR3 DNA reads TGTGCCTGGAGTGTACTTCGGGATGAGCAGTTCTTC. It is translated as CAWSVLRDEQFF.

V and J are TRBV6-1 and TRBJ1-5; D possibly corresponds to TRBD1 (6 bases). V lost 3 bases and J lost 3, with 12 bases in between. This CDR3 comprises 15 residues. Per the germline V gene, CDR1 is MNHNS and CDR2 is SASEGT. The CDR3 reads CASSEVGDNNQPQHF. The CDR3 nucleotides are TGTGCCAGCAGTGAGGTGGGGGACAACAATCAGCCCCAGCATTTT.

This clone has only one observation. The J gene is TRBJ1-3, the V gene TRBV5-1, with D uncertain. V was cut by 3 bases and J by 0 bases, with 10 bases left in between. There are 15 residues in the CDR3. CDR1 SGHRS and CDR2 YFSETQ come from the germline V gene. DNA of the CDR3: TGCGCCAGCAGCTCCTCCCAGGACTCTGGAAACACCATATATTTT. This encodes CASSSSQDSGNTIYF.

V usage is TRBV30 and J usage is TRBJ1-5; TRBD1 agrees at 8 bases. Germline assignment: CDR1 GTSNPN and CDR2 SVGIG (reference sequence). With V trimmed by 0 bases and J by 6 bases, 4 bases remained unmatched. This CDR3 region has 14 residues. In nucleotides, the CDR3 is TGTGCCTGGAGTGTGGACAGGGAAAGTCAGCCCCAGCATTTT. Protein sequence: CAWSVDRESQPQHF.